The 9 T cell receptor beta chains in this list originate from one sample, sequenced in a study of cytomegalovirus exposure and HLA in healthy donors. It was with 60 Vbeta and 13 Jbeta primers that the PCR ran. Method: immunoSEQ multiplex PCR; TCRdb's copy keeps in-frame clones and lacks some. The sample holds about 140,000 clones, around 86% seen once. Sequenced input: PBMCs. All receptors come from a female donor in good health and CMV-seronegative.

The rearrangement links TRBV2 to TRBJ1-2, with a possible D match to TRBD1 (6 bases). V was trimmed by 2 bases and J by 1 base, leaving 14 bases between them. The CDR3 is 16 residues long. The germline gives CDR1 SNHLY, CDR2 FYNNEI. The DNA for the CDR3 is TGTGCCAGCAGTGAATTCGGGACACAACGTAACTATGGCTACACCTTC. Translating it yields CASSEFGTQRNYGYTF.

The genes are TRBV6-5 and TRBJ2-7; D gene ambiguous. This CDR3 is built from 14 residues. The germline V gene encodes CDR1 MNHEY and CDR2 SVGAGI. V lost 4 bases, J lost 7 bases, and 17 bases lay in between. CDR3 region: CASSFDMDGKEQYF. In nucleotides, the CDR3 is TGTGCCAGCAGTTTTGACATGGATGGTAAGGAGCAGTACTTC.

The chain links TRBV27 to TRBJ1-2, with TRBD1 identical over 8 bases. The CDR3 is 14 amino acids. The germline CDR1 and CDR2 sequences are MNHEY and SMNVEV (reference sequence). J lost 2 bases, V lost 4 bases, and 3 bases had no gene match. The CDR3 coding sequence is TGTGCCAGCAGTTCGGACAGGGCGAACTATGGCTACACCTTC. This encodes CASSSDRANYGYTF.

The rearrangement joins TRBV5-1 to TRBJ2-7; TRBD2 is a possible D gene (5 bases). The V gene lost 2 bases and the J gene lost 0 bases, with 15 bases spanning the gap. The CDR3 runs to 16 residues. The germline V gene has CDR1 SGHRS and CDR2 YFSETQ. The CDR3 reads CASSFGRISDSYEQYF. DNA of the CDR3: TGCGCCAGCAGCTTTGGAAGGATTAGCGACTCCTACGAGCAGTACTTC.

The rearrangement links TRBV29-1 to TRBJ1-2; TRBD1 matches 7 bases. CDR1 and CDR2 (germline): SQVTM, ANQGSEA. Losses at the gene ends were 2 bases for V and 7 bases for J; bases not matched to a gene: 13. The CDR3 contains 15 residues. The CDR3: CSVELSNRGPRGYTF. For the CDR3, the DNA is TGCAGCGTTGAACTCAGTAACAGGGGCCCGCGTGGCTACACCTTC.

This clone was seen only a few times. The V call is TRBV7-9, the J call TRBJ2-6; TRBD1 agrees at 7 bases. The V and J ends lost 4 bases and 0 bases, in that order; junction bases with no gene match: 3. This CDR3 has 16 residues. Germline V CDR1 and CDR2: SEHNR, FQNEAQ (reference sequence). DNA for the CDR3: TGTGCCAGCAGCTCTGACAGGGACTCTGGGGCCAACGTCCTGACTTTC. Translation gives CASSSDRDSGANVLTF.

CDR3 protein: CASSWTGGGYEQYF. The DNA for the CDR3 is TGTGCCAGCAGTTGGACAGGGGGAGGGTACGAGCAGTACTTC. V gene TRBV28 combines with J gene TRBJ2-7; 10 positions match TRBD1. V lost 4 bases to trimming and J lost 4 bases; unmatched junction nucleotides: 4. CDR1 is MDHEN and CDR2 is SYDVKM in the germline V gene. This CDR3 spans 14 amino acids.

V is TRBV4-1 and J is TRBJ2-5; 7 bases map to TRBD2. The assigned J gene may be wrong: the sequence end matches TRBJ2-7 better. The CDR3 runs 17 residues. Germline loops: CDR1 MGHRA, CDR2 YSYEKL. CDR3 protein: CASSQDRNSGRSYEQYF. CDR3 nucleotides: TGCGCCAGCAGCCAAGACCGTAATAGCGGGCGATCCTACGAGCAGTACTTC.

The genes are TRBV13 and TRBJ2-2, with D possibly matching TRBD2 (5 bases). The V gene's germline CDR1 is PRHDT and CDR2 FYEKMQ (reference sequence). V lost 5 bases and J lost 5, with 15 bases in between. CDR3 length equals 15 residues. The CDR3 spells CASSLKRTLTGELFF. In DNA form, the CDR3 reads TGTGCCAGCAGCCTGAAGCGGACCCTGACCGGGGAGCTGTTTTTT.